This note documents a single T cell receptor beta chain sequence. Germline V gene lookup returns CDR1 GTSNPN and CDR2 SVGIG (reference sequence). With 3 bases clipped from V and 6 bases from J, the junction kept 8 bases outside the gene matches. The CDR3 spans 14 residues. The sample originates from a study of blood T cell repertoires in COVID-19. Study-level background: Acute and convalescent COVID-19 samples came from the United States, Italy and Spain.

In the authors' workflow: Reference gene primer amplification yielded estimated nucleated cell counts. TCRdb's copy holds only in-frame clones and misses some; the assay was immunoSEQ multiplex PCR. That table is the source of V, J and clone size, and D and trimming were worked out from the DNA. The profile shows 75,000 to 95,000 clones, roughly 88% of them singletons. Sequencing was performed on peripheral blood. The clonotype comes from a woman aged 80 or over with acute or convalescent COVID-19. The rearrangement uses TRBV30 and TRBJ1-1, with TRBD1 matching over 9 bases. This chain's CDR3 is CAWRRQGGFPEAFF. CDR3 DNA sequence: TGTGCCTGGAGAAGACAGGGGGGTTTTCCTGAAGCTTTCTTT.